Below are 19 T cell receptor beta chains sequenced from a single sample in a study of neoadjuvant anti-PD-1 for oral cavity cancer. Here immunoSEQ multiplex PCR was the method, and the copy in TCRdb shows in-frame clones only, minus some. The sample consists of 14,000 or so clones, 55% to 75% of them appearing once. The sample in question was PBMCs, obtained before nivolumab (anti-PD-1) treatment. The receptors were sampled from a person between 40 and 85 years old with oral cavity squamous cell carcinoma.

J is TRBJ1-2 and V is TRBV2; no definite D call. Trimming removed 2 bases from V and 8 bases from J, with 18 bases in between. The CDR3 loop spans 15 amino acids. The germline V gene encodes CDR1 SNHLY and CDR2 FYNNEI. The CDR3 DNA is TGTGCCAGCAGTGAAAGTTTAACCGCAGCCGGAGGCTACACCTTC. Encoded protein: CASSESLTAAGGYTF.

This clone is a singleton in its sample. The rearrangement uses TRBV9 and TRBJ1-3, with D tentatively TRBD1 (5 bases). This CDR3 has 12 amino acids. V was trimmed by 4 bases and J by 7 bases, leaving 9 bases between them. Germline CDR1 reads SGDLS; CDR2 reads YYNGEE. The CDR3 bases are TGTGCCAGCAGCTCCAGGGAGAACACCATATATTTT. This translates into CASSSRENTIYF.

The chain recombines TRBV5-1 with TRBJ2-1; tentative D call: TRBD2 (6 bases). The CDR3 covers 15 residues. CDR1 is SGHRS and CDR2 is YFSETQ in the germline V gene. Between the trimmed V and J ends, which lost 0 bases and 2 bases, there was a span of 9 bases. CDR3 coding DNA: TGCGCCAGCAGCTTGGACGGGAGCCCCTACAATGAGCAGTTCTTC. Translation gives CASSLDGSPYNEQFF.

This clone was seen a few times. The V and J genes are TRBV19 and TRBJ2-4; TRBD1 matches at 8 bases. The CDR3 extends over 14 amino acids. V gave up 2 bases and J gave up 8 bases; unmatched junction bases: 5. Germline CDR1 and CDR2: LNHDA and SQIVND (reference sequence). DNA of the CDR3: TGTGCCAGTAGTATATACCTACAGGGGGACATTCAGTACTTC. Amino acids: CASSIYLQGDIQYF.

The V and J genes are TRBV11-2 and TRBJ1-1, with D uncertain. Germline lookup yields CDR1 SGHAT and CDR2 FQNNGV. The CDR3 sequence is 16 residues long. Trimming removed 0 bases at V and 0 bases at J, with 11 bases between. The CDR3 here is CASSLDLRSMNTEAFF. CDR3 DNA: TGTGCCAGCAGCTTAGATCTAAGGAGCATGAACACTGAAGCTTTCTTT. The full variable domain, with the rest looked up from reference TRBV11-2 and TRBJ1-1, is EAGVAQSPRYKIIEKRQSVAFWCNPISGHATLYWYQQILGQGPKLLIQFQNNGVVDDSQLPKDRFSAERLKGVDSTLKIQPAKLEDSAVYLCASSLDLRSMNTEAFFGQGTRLTVV.

The chain recombines TRBV7-9 with TRBJ2-1; maybe TRBD2 (5 bases). The germline V gene has CDR1 SEHNR and CDR2 FQNEAQ (reference sequence). V was cut by 5 bases and J by 8 bases, with 16 bases left in between. This CDR3 region has 14 residues. The CDR3 nucleotides read TGTGCCAGCAGCCGTGGACTGCCGGTGGATGAGCAGTTCTTC. The encoded protein is CASSRGLPVDEQFF.

The chain has TRBV11-3 and TRBJ2-5; TRBD1 agrees at 10 bases. Germline values: CDR1 SGHNT, CDR2 YENEEA. Trimming took 4 bases from V and 7 from J; bases not matched to a gene: 12. The CDR3 is 16 amino acids. CDR3 in amino acids: CASSSSRDRGPGTQYF. CDR3 in DNA: TGTGCCAGCAGCTCGAGCCGGGACAGGGGTCCGGGGACCCAGTACTTC.

This chain links TRBV5-6 with TRBJ2-7; no firm D call. In germline, CDR1 is SGHDT, CDR2 YYEEEE. The CDR3 has 12 amino acids. Trimming removed 4 bases from V and 4 bases from J, with 9 bases in between. The CDR3, as DNA: TGTGCCAGCAGCAATGGAAAGTACGAGCAGTACTTC. Its protein is CASSNGKYEQYF.

The chain uses TRBV30 and TRBJ1-2; D remains ambiguous. This CDR3 is built from 13 residues. In germline, CDR1 is GTSNPN, CDR2 SVGIG (reference sequence). Trimming cost V 4 bases and J 8 bases, with 17 bases left between them. The CDR3 protein is CAWNRVGLYGYTF. Written as DNA, the CDR3 is TGTGCCTGGAATCGGGTGGGATTATACGGCTACACCTTC.

The chain is built from TRBV7-6 and TRBJ2-3; 9 bases line up with TRBD2. The CDR3 is 15 residues long. The V segment lost 4 bases and the J segment 5 bases; nucleotides outside the gene matches: 7. Germline V gene data show CDR1 as SGHVS and CDR2 as FNYEAQ. This chain's CDR3 is CASSSPGLARDTQYF. The CDR3 DNA follows: TGTGCCAGCAGCTCGCCGGGACTAGCAAGAGATACGCAGTATTTT. Combining the CDR3 with reference TRBV7-6 and TRBJ2-3 gives the whole variable domain GAGVSQSPRYKVTKRGQDVALRCDPISGHVSLYWYRQALGQGPEFLTYFNYEAQQDKSGLPNDRFSAERPEGSISTLTIQRTEQRDSAMYRCASSSPGLARDTQYFGPGTRLTVL.

The V call is TRBV7-9, the J call TRBJ2-7, with 14 bases identical to TRBD2. V was pared by 5 bases and J by 4 bases, with 4 bases of the junction left unmatched. The germline CDR1 and CDR2 sequences are SEHNR and FQNEAQ (reference sequence). This CDR3 contains 15 residues. In nucleotides, the CDR3 is TGTGCCAGCAGCACCCGGACTAGCGGGGGGTACGAGCAGTACTTC. It specifies CASSTRTSGGYEQYF. The full variable domain, completed using reference TRBV7-9 and TRBJ2-7, is DTGVSQNPRHKITKRGQNVTFRCDPISEHNRLYWYRQTLGQGPEFLTYFQNEAQLEKSRLLSDRFSAERPKGSFSTLEIQRTEQGDSAMYLCASSTRTSGGYEQYFGPGTRLTVT.

CDR3 sequence: CASSLTSGPSYEQYF. DNA of the CDR3: TGTGCCAGCAGCTTGACTAGCGGGCCCTCCTACGAGCAGTACTTC. V is TRBV5-4 and J is TRBJ2-7, with 9 nucleotides matching TRBD2. The CDR3 is 15 amino acids. The V gene's germline CDR1 is SGHNT and CDR2 YYREEE (reference sequence). V was pared by 1 base and J by 0 bases, with 2 bases of the junction left unmatched.

The chain uses TRBV30 and TRBJ2-7; a possible D gene is TRBD1 (6 bases). Trimming removed 1 base at V and 2 bases at J, with 15 bases between. Germline values: CDR1 GTSNPN, CDR2 SVGIG (reference sequence). This CDR3 contains 15 residues. The DNA of the CDR3 is TGTGCCTGGAGTGCCGGGACATTCCCCCCCTACGAGCAGTACTTC. It specifies CAWSAGTFPPYEQYF.

The rearrangement uses TRBV18 and TRBJ1-3; the D is unclear. V lost 2 bases and J lost 0, with 17 bases in between. CDR3 length: 18 residues. Per the germline V gene, CDR1 is KGHSH and CDR2 is LQKENI. The CDR3 region has the DNA TGTGCCAGCTCACCAGACCCCCGGGTGGGCGGCTCTGGAAACACCATATATTTT. Encoded protein: CASSPDPRVGGSGNTIYF.

This chain joins TRBV28 and TRBJ2-7, with 9 bases lining up with TRBD1. Germline values: CDR1 MDHEN, CDR2 SYDVKM. V gave up 1 base and J gave up 6 bases; unmatched junction bases: 7. The CDR3 runs 15 residues. The CDR3 DNA follows: TGTGCCAGCAGTTTATTTGGGACAGGGAGCGGCGAGCAGTACTTC. Translation gives CASSLFGTGSGEQYF. Variable domain in full (rest from reference TRBV28 and TRBJ2-7): DVKVTQSSRYLVKRTGEKVFLECVQDMDHENMFWYRQDPGLGLRLIYFSYDVKMKEKGDIPEGYSVSREKKERFSLILESASTNQTSMYLCASSLFGTGSGEQYFGPGTRLTVT.

V and J are TRBV5-4 and TRBJ1-3; no clear D gene. Trimming pared 4 bases from V and 4 bases from J, leaving 12 bases between. Looked up from germline, CDR1 is SGHNT and CDR2 is YYREEE (reference sequence). The CDR3 runs to 14 residues. CDR3 coding DNA: TGTGCCAGCAGCCCCAACCCGGGGGGAAACACCATATATTTT. Translation: CASSPNPGGNTIYF.

This chain joins TRBV7-8 and TRBJ2-1, with D unresolved. The CDR3 extends over 12 amino acids. Germline CDR1 reads SGHVS; CDR2 reads FQNEAQ. V dropped 2 bases and J dropped 8 bases, with 7 bases sitting between them. The DNA of the CDR3 is TGTGCCAGCAGCTTATTTTTCGATGAGCAGTTCTTC. This encodes CASSLFFDEQFF.

The J gene is TRBJ2-5, the V gene TRBV9; TRBD2 aligns across 9 bases. J was trimmed by 5 bases and V by 0 bases; bases with no gene match: 8. Looked up from germline, CDR1 is SGDLS and CDR2 is YYNGEE. The CDR3 is 16 amino acids. The DNA for the CDR3 is TGTGCCAGCAGCGTAGCGGCGGGGGGGCTTTACGAGACCCAGTACTTC. This gives the protein CASSVAAGGLYETQYF.

The chain combines TRBV10-3 with TRBJ2-3; weak D call: TRBD1 (6 bases). The CDR3 has 15 amino acids. V dropped 10 bases and J dropped 1 base, with 18 bases sitting between them. Germline assignment: CDR1 ENHRY and CDR2 SYGVKD. The CDR3 loop reads CATRNRGWGTDTQYF. CDR3 sequence (DNA): TGTGCCACGCGGAATAGGGGGTGGGGCACAGATACGCAGTATTTT.